This TCR beta chain was captured in a study of blood T cell repertoires in COVID-19. Produced via immunoSEQ multiplex PCR; TCRdb's table is partial and in-frame only. The table records about 160,000 clones, over 65% of them present only once. Participants' own reports of clinical history determined their cohort assignment. Germline lookup yields CDR1 MNHEY and CDR2 SVGAGI. Unmatched junction bases numbered 11, after V lost 4 bases and J lost 4 bases. This CDR3 comprises 16 residues. The material sequenced was PBMCs or T cells enriched from blood (not recorded which). The chain recombines TRBV6-5 with TRBJ1-2; 8 bases are a match to TRBD1. The origin of this receptor is a woman aged 45 to 65 who had recovered from COVID-19. The CDR3 region has the DNA TGTGCCAGCAGTTTGGGACAGGAAAGATGGGTCTATGGCTACACCTTC. Protein sequence: CASSLGQERWVYGYTF.